In this sample, the clone carrying this T cell receptor (beta chain) turned up a few times. PCR was performed using 60 Vbeta and 13 Jbeta primers. Libraries were prepared by immunoSEQ multiplex PCR; TCRdb keeps only in-frame clonotypes and omits some of them. This table holds 120,000 or so clones, 75% to 85% found once. These data originate in a study of cytomegalovirus exposure and HLA in healthy donors. Per the germline V gene, CDR1 is SGHRS and CDR2 is YFSETQ. Trimming shortened V by 0 bases and J by 8 bases, and 14 bases separated the two germline ends. The CDR3 runs 14 residues. The chain combines TRBV5-1 with TRBJ1-2, with D perhaps TRBD1 (6 bases). The receptor's source is a middle-aged man in good health and CMV-seronegative. The specimen was PBMCs. CDR3 in DNA: TGCGCCAGCAGCTTGGCCGGGCAGGGGATAGGCTACACCTTC. Translating gives CASSLAGQGIGYTF.